Each of the 3 T cell receptor beta chains below was sequenced from the same sample in a study of blood T cell repertoires in COVID-19. Produced via immunoSEQ multiplex PCR; TCRdb's table is partial and in-frame only. The table lists tens of thousands of clones, 80% to 90% of them singletons. Sequencing was done on a sample of peripheral blood. The source is a man between 50 and 59 years old with active COVID-19.

J is TRBJ2-1 and V is TRBV2; a weak D match, TRBD1 (5 bases). In germline, CDR1 is SNHLY, CDR2 FYNNEI. V lost 6 bases, J lost 4 bases, and 10 bases lay in between. This CDR3 region has 13 residues. The CDR3 loop reads CASRQGQYNEQFF. Here the CDR3 DNA reads TGTGCCAGCAGACAAGGACAATACAATGAGCAGTTCTTC.

V gene TRBV4-2 combines with J gene TRBJ2-3, with 10 bases fitting TRBD2. The germline gives CDR1 LGHNA, CDR2 YNFKEQ. This CDR3 region has 15 residues. Trimming took 0 bases from V and 11 from J; bases not matched to a gene: 8. The CDR3 DNA reads as TGTGCCAGCAGCCAAGAACTAGCGGGACCCTTTAGGCAGTATTTT. Protein: CASSQELAGPFRQYF.

This chain connects TRBV5-4 to TRBJ2-7; the match to TRBD2 covers 9 bases. V shed 2 bases and J 4 bases; nucleotides not matched to a gene: 4. CDR3 length equals 14 residues. Germline CDR1 reads SGHNT; CDR2 reads YYREEE (reference sequence). CDR3 loop: CASSLGREGYEQYF. The CDR3 coding sequence is TGTGCCAGCAGCTTAGGGCGGGAGGGTTACGAGCAGTACTTC. Full variable domain (outside the CDR3, taken from reference TRBV5-4 and TRBJ2-7): ETGVTQSPTHLIKTRGQQVTLRCSSQSGHNTVSWYQQALGQGPQFIFQYYREEENGRGNFPPRFSGLQFPNYSSELNVNALELDDSALYLCASSLGREGYEQYFGPGTRLTVT.